Here is one T cell receptor beta chain with its context. The specificity of this receptor is unknown. Qualities for individual bases were not recorded, and no much larger clone is one base off. Libraries came from the immunoSEQ multiplex PCR assay. Drawn from immuneACCESS, this table holds only the in-frame rearrangements with V and J called that TCRdb kept. Clones are partly lost; checked studies trace under half to an unresolved V gene and leave the rest unexplained. Present in this sample are about 50,000 clones, over 90% of which were seen just once. Approximately 0.61% of the sample belongs to the ten largest clones. The germline V gene encodes CDR1 SGDLS and CDR2 YYNGEE. The junction shows trimming of 3 bases on V and 8 bases on J, and the gene matches do not reach 14 bases of it. Counted from cysteine to phenylalanine, this CDR3 has 18 amino acids. The sequence is cut down to CDR3 DNA, 54 bases in frame from base 1.

This sample was included in a study of T cell changes during pregnancy in multiple sclerosis (dated 2019 in TCRdb). At the level of the whole study: The study looked at changes in the T cell repertoire across pregnancy in women with multiple sclerosis.

This receptor was obtained from a female donor in good health, enrolled as a control in a pregnancy study. The sequencing here drew on CD4+ T cells from peripheral blood mononuclear cells, taken after pregnancy. The chain links TRBV9 with TRBJ2-3; TRBD2 aligns with 14 central bases. The DNA reads as follows: TGTGCCAGCAGCGCCGATGGACTAGCGGGGGGACGCTATGGTACGCAGTATTTT. It encodes CASSADGLAGGRYGTQYF.